The rows below give T cell receptor beta chains drawn from one sample of a study of shared clonotypes between healthy human individuals. Clones were read by immunoSEQ multiplex PCR, and TCRdb kept only the in-frame ones, dropping some. The sample includes over 750,000 clones, 96% of them seen just once. Sequenced input: naive CD8+ T cells sorted from blood. The source of these receptors is a man younger than 40 in good health. The CDR3 runs from the conserved cysteine through the conserved F or W. A D gene is named only where the DNA matches it firmly. Size values are once, few and many counts, or a class for expanded clones, and some rows have none.

d_call,v_call,clone_size,j_call,cdr3_nt,cdr3_aa
NA,TRBV13,NA,TRBJ2-2,TGTGCCAGCAGCTTAGTGGGGGGCCTCGCGGACACCGGGGAGCTGTTTTTT,CASSLVGGLADTGELFF
NA,TRBV27,NA,TRBJ2-5,TGTGCCAGCAGTTTATCGGGTACAGAGACCCAGTACTTC,CASSLSGTETQYF
TRBD1,TRBV5-5,NA,TRBJ1-1,TGTGCCAGCAGCTCCGAGGGACAGGGGTCGACTGAAGCTTTCTTT,CASSSEGQGSTEAFF
TRBD1,TRBV6-4,NA,TRBJ2-1,TGTGCCAGCAGTCTATTTGCAGGGGGCGATGAGCAGTTCTTC,CASSLFAGGDEQFF
NA,TRBV7-6,NA,TRBJ2-1,TGTGCCAGCAGCTTAGCACCGTTCAATGAGCAGTTCTTC,CASSLAPFNEQFF
TRBD1,TRBV28,NA,TRBJ2-7,TGTGCCAGCAGTTTATCGAGGACAGGGTCCTACGAGCAGTACTTC,CASSLSRTGSYEQYF
TRBD1,TRBV13,NA,TRBJ2-1,TGTGCCAGCAGCCCTGGTCGGACAGGCTCCTACAATGAGCAGTTCTTC,CASSPGRTGSYNEQFF
NA,TRBV5-6,NA,TRBJ1-1,TGTGCCAGCAGCCGGGGGAACACTGAAGCTTTCTTT,CASSRGNTEAFF
NA,TRBV7-9,NA,TRBJ1-1,TGTGCCAGCAGCTCTCCTCTGGACAACACTGAAGCTTTCTTT,CASSSPLDNTEAFF
NA,TRBV4-1,NA,TRBJ1-5,TGCGCCAGCAGCCAACCGGGACGGAATAGCAATCAGCCCCAGCATTTT,CASSQPGRNSNQPQHF
TRBD2,TRBV6-1,NA,TRBJ2-1,TGTGCCAGCAAACGACTAGCGACCTGGGCTGATGAGCAGTTCTTC,CASKRLATWADEQFF
NA,TRBV30,NA,TRBJ2-3,TGTGCCTGGCAGCCTGGGGGGAACACAGATACGCAGTATTTT,CAWQPGGNTDTQYF
NA,TRBV15,NA,TRBJ2-7,TGTGCCACCAGCAGAAATCTGGGTTTAGCAGACTACGAGCAGTACTTC,CATSRNLGLADYEQYF
TRBD2,TRBV27,NA,TRBJ2-1,TGTGCCAGTGGACTAGTCGCCTCCAATGAGCAGTTCTTC,CASGLVASNEQFF
TRBD1,TRBV10-3,NA,TRBJ2-6,TGTGCCATCAGCTCAGGGGGCGCTGAGATATCTGGGGCCAACGTCCTGACTTTC,CAISSGGAEISGANVLTF
NA,TRBV7-9,NA,TRBJ2-7,TGTGCCAGCGCTAGCGACTGGGAGCAGTACTTC,CASASDWEQYF
NA,TRBV4-2,NA,TRBJ2-1,TGTGCCAGCAGCCAAGGCAGCTTCAATGAGCAGTTCTTC,CASSQGSFNEQFF
TRBD1,TRBV7-9,NA,TRBJ2-1,TGTGCCAGCAGGAAACCGGGACAGGGGATACATGAGCAGTTCTTC,CASRKPGQGIHEQFF
NA,TRBV6-5,NA,TRBJ1-2,TGTGCCAGCAGTTACTCGATTTTGGATTTTGGCTACACCTTC,CASSYSILDFGYTF
NA,TRBV29-1,NA,TRBJ2-1,TGCAGCGTCCCAGCCCGGGGTGAGCAGTTCTTC,CSVPARGEQFF
TRBD1,TRBV27,NA,TRBJ1-5,TGTGCCAGCAGTTCGGTCAGGGGGGCATCCAATCAGCCCCAGCATTTT,CASSSVRGASNQPQHF
TRBD2,TRBV7-6,NA,TRBJ2-7,TGTGCCAGCAGCTTAGCGGCGGGGGTGAGGGAGCAGTACTTC,CASSLAAGVREQYF
NA,TRBV9,NA,TRBJ2-1,TGTGCCAGCAGCGTAGGGACGGGACCCTACAATGAGCAGTTCTTC,CASSVGTGPYNEQFF
TRBD1,TRBV29-1,NA,TRBJ2-1,TGCAGCGTGTGGACAGGGCAATCTTCCTACAATGAGCAGTTCTTC,CSVWTGQSSYNEQFF
NA,TRBV9,NA,TRBJ1-2,TGTGCCAGCAGAGACAACTATGGCTACACCTTC,CASRDNYGYTF
NA,TRBV4-1,NA,TRBJ1-5,TGCGCCAGCAGCCAAGAGGGGGGCTTGAATCAGCCCCAGCATTTT,CASSQEGGLNQPQHF
TRBD2,TRBV4-1,NA,TRBJ2-1,TGCGCCAGCAGCCAAGATCTGACTAGCGGGAGGACGAGCTCCTACAATGAGCAGTTCTTC,CASSQDLTSGRTSSYNEQFF
NA,TRBV11-2,NA,TRBJ2-7,TGTGCCAGCAGAAACAGGGACTCCTACGAGCAGTACTTC,CASRNRDSYEQYF
TRBD2,TRBV27,NA,TRBJ2-7,TGTGCCAGCAGTTTATTAGGGACTAGCGGCTCCTACGAGCAGTACTTC,CASSLLGTSGSYEQYF
TRBD2,TRBV11-3,NA,TRBJ2-7,TGTGCCAGCAGCTCGAGGACTAGCGGGAGAAACGAGCAGTACTTC,CASSSRTSGRNEQYF
NA,TRBV5-1,once,TRBJ1-1,TGCGCCAGCAGGGGGATCACTGAAGCTTTCTTT,CASRGITEAFF
NA,TRBV2,NA,TRBJ2-6,TGTGCCAGCAGTGAAAGTTCTGGGGCCAACGTCCTGACTTTC,CASSESSGANVLTF
TRBD2,TRBV10-3,NA,TRBJ2-5,TGTGCCATCAGTGCCGCCACTAGCGGGTTCCGAGGGGGCCAAGAGACCCAGTACTTC,CAISAATSGFRGGQETQYF